The source of this T cell receptor delta chain is a study of Vδ1+ human thymocytes. On this clone: Antigen: not known.

The CDR3 is 17 residues long. Germline trimming cut 0 bases from V and 5 bases from J; bases unmatched to any gene: 9. The V gene's germline CDR1 is TSWWSYY and CDR2 QGS. RNA was extracted from the cells and then reverse transcribed. Multiplex PCR used pooled V-gene forward primers and a constant-region reverse primer to amplify CDR3s. TCRdb fed the multiplex PCR reads to CATT. The sample has 80,000 or so delta-chain clones; approximately 37% are singletons. Regarding the study as a whole: Despite high sort purity, roughly a fifth of thymic T cell receptor delta sequences were Vdelta2. Highly polyclonal TRG and TRD repertoires with Gaussian CDR3 length distributions appeared in thymus.

Alphabeta T cells were depleted, then CD3+ Vdelta1+ Vdelta2- thymocytes were FACS-sorted. The source material was Vdelta1+ gamma-delta thymocytes from the thymus. Specified subset: FACS-sorted CD3+ TCRalphabeta- TCRVdelta1+ TCRVdelta2- thymocytes. The source is a boy in the first two years of life who had congenital heart surgery. This chain links TRDV1 with TRDJ1; 10 bases agree with TRDD3. CDR3 sequence: CALGELCLGDRGDKLIF. CDR3 coding DNA: TGTGCTCTTGGGGAACTCTGCCTGGGGGATAGGGGTGATAAACTCATCTTT.